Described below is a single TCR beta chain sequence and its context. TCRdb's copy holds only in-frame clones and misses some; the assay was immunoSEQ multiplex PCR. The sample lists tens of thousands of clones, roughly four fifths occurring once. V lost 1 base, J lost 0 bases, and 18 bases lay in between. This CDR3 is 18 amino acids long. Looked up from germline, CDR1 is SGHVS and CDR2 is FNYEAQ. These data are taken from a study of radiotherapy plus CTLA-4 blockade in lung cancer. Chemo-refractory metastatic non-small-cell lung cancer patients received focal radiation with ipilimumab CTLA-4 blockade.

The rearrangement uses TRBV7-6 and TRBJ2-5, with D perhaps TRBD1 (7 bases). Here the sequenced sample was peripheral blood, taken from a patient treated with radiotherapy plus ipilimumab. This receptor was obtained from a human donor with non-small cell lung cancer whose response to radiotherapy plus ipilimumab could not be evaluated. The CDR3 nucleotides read TGTGCCAGCAGCTTAGAGGGGGCGGGACAGTCGTACCAAGAGACCCAGTACTTC. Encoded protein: CASSLEGAGQSYQETQYF.